The rows below give T cell receptor beta chains drawn from one sample of a study of blood T cell repertoires in COVID-19. Sequencing was performed with immunoSEQ multiplex PCR; in TCRdb, only in-frame clones are kept and a portion is missing. The table has about 12,000 clones, about 71% seen once. The sequencing sample was made of peripheral blood. All receptors derive from a man in his sixties with COVID-19, enrolled during active disease. Each CDR3 is given with its conserved first and last residue. The order of the fields is clone size, J gene, V gene, D gene, CDR3 DNA, CDR3 protein. A D gene is named only where the DNA matches it firmly. Where a row states a size, it is once, few, many or the class of an expanded clone; other rows omit it.

. TRBJ1-1 TRBV18 TRBD1 TGTGCCAGCTCAGGCGGAACAGGGGACACTGAAGCTTTCTTT CASSGGTGDTEAFF
. TRBJ2-3 TRBV24-1 . TGTGCCACCAGTGATTTCAGAGGAGGGGAGGCGGGAGATACGCAGTATTTT CATSDFRGGEAGDTQYF
. TRBJ1-5 TRBV27 TRBD1 TGTGCCAGCAGTCCGCGGACAGGGGGACGCAATCAGCCCCAGCATTTT CASSPRTGGRNQPQHF
. TRBJ2-1 TRBV7-8 TRBD2 TGTGCCAGCAGCTTTAGCGGGGCCTACAATGAGCAGTTCTTC CASSFSGAYNEQFF
. TRBJ1-5 TRBV2 TRBD1 TGTGCCAGCAACCAATGGGCAGGGGGCAGGCAGCCCCAGCATTTT CASNQWAGGRQPQHF
. TRBJ1-4 TRBV11-3 TRBD1 TGTGCCAGCAGCCCCCCGGGGACAGGGGAGGAAAAACTGTTTTTT CASSPPGTGEEKLFF
. TRBJ1-3 TRBV9 . TGTGCCAGCAAGGAGGGAAACACCATATATTTT CASKEGNTIYF
few TRBJ2-7 TRBV24-1 TRBD1 TGTGCCACCAGTGATATACCGGGACAGAGTCCCTACGAGCAGTACTTC CATSDIPGQSPYEQYF
few TRBJ2-1 TRBV18 TRBD2 TGTGCCAGCTCTCCTAGAGACCCACCGGGACTAGCGTCCCACGGCAATGAGCAGTTCTTC CASSPRDPPGLASHGNEQFF
. TRBJ2-3 TRBV10-2 . TGCGCCAGCAGTGAGGGGGCAGGGGCGAGAGATACGCAGTATTTT CASSEGAGARDTQYF
. TRBJ1-4 TRBV7-9 . TGTGCCAGCAGCTTAATCGGTTATGAAAAACTGTTTTTT CASSLIGYEKLFF
. TRBJ1-2 TRBV2 TRBD1 TGTGCCAGCAGTCCCCGACAGGGTGTCGTCTATGGCTACACCTTC CASSPRQGVVYGYTF
few TRBJ2-1 TRBV5-1 TRBD2 TGCGCCAGCAGCTTTGTACCGACAGTAACGGGACTAGCGGGAGGTTGGGTTGAGCAGTTCTTC CASSFVPTVTGLAGGWVEQFF
. TRBJ2-1 TRBV4-1 TRBD1 TGCGCCAGCAGCCAAGAGGACAGGGGGAGATTCTCCTACAATGAGCAGTTCTTC CASSQEDRGRFSYNEQFF
few TRBJ1-3 TRBV7-9 . TGTGCCAGCAGCTTAGTCCCCGCCGACAGCTCTGGAAACACCATATATTTT CASSLVPADSSGNTIYF
. TRBJ2-3 TRBV28 . TGTGCCAGCAGTTTTCTTCAGGGCACAGATACGCAGTATTTT CASSFLQGTDTQYF
. TRBJ2-7 TRBV4-1 TRBD1 TGCGCCAGCAGCAGACAGGGATCCGGCGAGCAGTACTTC CASSRQGSGEQYF
. TRBJ2-3 TRBV2 TRBD2 TGTGCCAGCAGCAAACTAGCGGGGGGTCCAGATACGCAGTATTTT CASSKLAGGPDTQYF
. TRBJ1-2 TRBV7-2 . TGTGCCAGCAGCTTAGATGCGGGGTTATATGGCTACACCTTC CASSLDAGLYGYTF
. TRBJ1-1 TRBV24-1 . TGTGCCACCAGAGGGCAGGGGTCGTTGAACACTGAAGCTTTCTTT CATRGQGSLNTEAFF
. TRBJ1-2 TRBV12-3/TRBV12-4 . TGTGCCAGCAAAAAGACGGAGAACTATGGCTACACCTTC CASKKTENYGYTF
once TRBJ2-7 TRBV5-1 . TGCGCCAGCAGCTTGGCTAACTCCTACGAGCAGTACTTC CASSLANSYEQYF